The 25 T cell receptor beta chains listed next were all sequenced from one sample in a study of T-cell reconstitution after alpha-beta-depleted transplantation in children. Construction of the TCRbeta library involved unique molecular identifiers. MiXCR was run by TCRdb on the PCR reads, yielding one entry per CDR3 protein. The sample lists around 490,000 distinct CDR3 sequences; about an eighth were seen once. Sample: PBMCs, mostly from graft donor cells, taken 180 days after TCRalphabeta/CD19-depleted stem cell transplant. The receptors come from a female patient between 2 and 15 years old who had a stem cell transplant for aplastic anemia, so the T cells may come from the graft donor.

The rearrangement uses TRBV6-1 and TRBJ2-7, with 11 bases that match TRBD1. CDR1 and CDR2 (germline): MNHNS, SASEGT. V lost 6 bases, J lost 3 bases, and 4 bases stayed unmatched. The CDR3 spans 14 residues. CDR3 protein: CASRSGTGGYEQYF. The CDR3 nucleotides read TGTGCCAGCAGATCCGGGACAGGGGGCTACGAGCAGTACTTC.

This clonotype came up many times. The V gene is TRBV6-2 or TRBV6-3, the J gene TRBJ2-7, with 7 positions matching TRBD2. The CDR3 length is 13 residues. Germline V gene sequence: CDR1 MNHEY, CDR2 SVGEGT. The J segment lost 3 bases and the V segment lost 4 bases, leaving 3 bases of the junction unmatched. CDR3 DNA sequence: TGTGCCAGCAGTTCGGGACTACTCTACGAGCAGTACTTC. Translated, it gives CASSSGLLYEQYF.

This clonotype has at least ten counts. A junction end diverges from the germline sequence, so it may reflect a read error. V is TRBV4-1 and J is TRBJ2-2; the match to TRBD2 covers 9 bases. Germline lookup yields CDR1 MGHRA and CDR2 YSYEKL. The CDR3 contains 17 residues. CDR3 in amino acids: CASSQTGGSSGTAELFF. The DNA for the CDR3 is TGCGCCAGCAGCCAAACGGGGGGCTCTAGCGGGACCGCGGAGCTGTTTTTT.

The rearrangement links TRBV20-1 to TRBJ2-1, with D possibly matching TRBD2 (6 bases). The CDR3 totals 15 residues. The germline V gene encodes CDR1 DFQATT and CDR2 SNEGSKA (reference sequence). Trimming shortened V by 0 bases and J by 2 bases, and 11 bases separated the two germline ends. Here the CDR3 DNA reads TGCAGTGCTAGAGATCCGGGAGAGACCTACAATGAGCAGTTCTTC. It is translated as CSARDPGETYNEQFF.

This clonotype has more than one count but fewer than ten. This chain joins TRBV10-3 and TRBJ1-2; 8 positions match TRBD1. This CDR3 has 15 amino acids. Trimming removed 5 bases from V and 5 bases from J; junction bases left unmatched: 10. CDR1 and CDR2 (germline): ENHRY, SYGVKD. In nucleotides, the CDR3 is TGTGCCATCAGTAACATCTTGGACAGGGATTATGGCTACACCTTC. This sequence encodes CAISNILDRDYGYTF.

This clonotype turned up a few times. V usage is TRBV29-1 and J usage is TRBJ2-7; the D is unclear. Trimming removed 7 bases from V and 2 bases from J, with 15 bases in between. CDR1 and CDR2 from the germline V gene are SQVTM and ANQGSEA. The CDR3 runs to 13 residues. CDR3 sequence reads: CSGRGTKPYEQYF. CDR3 nucleotide sequence: TGCAGCGGGCGAGGCACAAAGCCCTACGAGCAGTACTTC.

The gene calls are TRBV15 and TRBJ2-3; D is perhaps TRBD2 (5 bases). V shed 5 bases and J shed 1 base, with 13 bases lying between them. The CDR3 totals 15 residues. In germline, CDR1 is LNHNV, CDR2 YYDKDF (reference sequence). CDR3 bases: TGTGCCACCAGCGATACCCCCGGGGGCACAGATACGCAGTATTTT. Translation gives CATSDTPGGTDTQYF.

The chain recombines TRBV20-1 with TRBJ1-2, with D hard to call. CDR3 length: 11 residues. Trimming removed 6 bases at V and 6 bases at J, with 11 bases between. CDR1 and CDR2 from the germline V gene are DFQATT and SNEGSKA (reference sequence). The CDR3 is CSAPRVNGYTF. CDR3 sequence (DNA): TGCAGTGCGCCAAGAGTTAATGGCTACACCTTC.

In this sample, this clonotype turned up many times. This sequence joins TRBV5-1 and TRBJ2-7; perhaps D is TRBD1 or TRBD2 (6 bases each). V gave up 4 bases and J gave up 2 bases, with 13 bases separating them. Germline lookup yields CDR1 SGHRS and CDR2 YFSETQ. This CDR3 has 14 amino acids. The CDR3 reads CASSPGAGTYEQYF. The DNA for the CDR3 is TGCGCCAGCAGCCCGGGGGCTGGGACCTACGAGCAGTACTTC.

The J gene is TRBJ1-1, the V gene TRBV7-3; the D is unclear. There are 13 residues in the CDR3. CDR1 and CDR2 (germline): SGHTA, FQGTGA. Trimming removed 2 bases from V and 3 bases from J, with 7 bases in between. The CDR3 DNA reads TGTGCCAGCAGCTTAGGCCATTACACTGAAGCTTTCTTT. The encoded protein is CASSLGHYTEAFF.

This clonotype was counted many times. The rearrangement links TRBV5-1 to TRBJ1-2, with D possibly TRBD1 on 6 matching bases. V gave up 1 base and J gave up 2 bases, with 12 bases separating them. CDR1 and CDR2 from the germline V gene are SGHRS and YFSETQ. The CDR3 contains 15 residues. The CDR3 sequence: CASSLTGTLNYGYTF. CDR3 nucleotides: TGCGCCAGCAGCTTGACAGGGACTCTCAACTATGGCTACACCTTC.

The CDR3 sequence is CASSYRGNSGNTIYF. The CDR3, as DNA: TGTGCCAGCAGTTACAGGGGGAACTCTGGAAACACCATATATTTT. The V gene is TRBV12-3 or TRBV12-4, the J gene TRBJ1-3; TRBD1 matches 8 bases. Trimming took 4 bases from V and 0 from J; bases not matched to a gene: 2. The CDR3 covers 15 residues.

This clonotype has a count of ten or more. The chain employs TRBV3-1 and TRBJ2-1; 16 bases fit TRBD2. The CDR3 is 17 residues long. The V gene end was trimmed by 4 bases and the J gene end by 7 bases; junction bases not matched to a gene: 7. Germline V gene lookup returns CDR1 LGHDT and CDR2 YNNKEL (reference sequence). CDR3 coding DNA: TGTGCCAGCAGCCGGGGACTAGCGGGAGGGCCGCGGAATGAGCAGTTCTTC. Its protein is CASSRGLAGGPRNEQFF.

The V and J genes are TRBV27 and TRBJ2-1; either TRBD1 or TRBD2 may supply D (8 bases each). Germline-derived CDR1 and CDR2 are MNHEY and SMNVEV (reference sequence). Between the trimmed V and J ends, which lost 6 bases and 8 bases, there was a span of 32 bases. CDR3 length equals 19 residues. The CDR3 DNA is TGTGCCAGCAGCCCCCGGGACAGGACGACCAGCGGGAGTTCATATGAGCAGTTCTTC. Encoded protein: CASSPRDRTTSGSSYEQFF.

This chain joins TRBV28 and TRBJ2-7; D remains ambiguous. Trimming cost V 0 bases and J 2 bases, with 5 bases left between them. The CDR3 contains 13 residues. Germline V gives CDR1 MDHEN, CDR2 SYDVKM. The CDR3 is CASSLWYPYEQYF. CDR3 nucleotides: TGTGCCAGCAGTTTATGGTATCCCTACGAGCAGTACTTC.

This clonotype was observed a few times. Here the CDR3 DNA reads TGCGCCAGCAGCCATGATATGGGACTAGCAAGCTCCTACGAGCAGTACTTC. Translating gives CASSHDMGLASSYEQYF. The chain is built from TRBV4-1 and TRBJ2-7; 9 nucleotides line up with TRBD2. Germline V gene data show CDR1 as MGHRA and CDR2 as YSYEKL. The CDR3 totals 17 residues. Trimming at V came to 3 bases and at J to 0 bases, leaving 9 bases not matched to a gene.

The chain carries TRBV7-7 and TRBJ2-5, with a possible D match to TRBD2 (6 bases). This CDR3 has 12 amino acids. V lost 10 bases to trimming and J lost 5 bases, with 14 bases between them. Germline V gene lookup returns CDR1 SSHAT and CDR2 FNYEAQ (reference sequence). CDR3 sequence reads: CATRVSGETQYF. In nucleotides, the CDR3 is TGTGCCACCCGAGTGAGCGGGGAGACCCAGTACTTC.

This clonotype was seen more than once but under ten times. The chain has TRBV28 and TRBJ2-7; TRBD2 agrees at 11 bases. CDR1 is MDHEN, CDR2 SYDVKM, per germline. V trimming: 6 bases; J trimming: 6 bases; junction bases outside the gene matches: 10. This CDR3 is built from 15 residues. CDR3 sequence (DNA): TGTGCCAGCAGCCCCCCACTAGCGGGAGCGGGCGAGCAGTACTTC. This encodes CASSPPLAGAGEQYF.

The rearrangement links TRBV6-5 to TRBJ2-1, with D perhaps given as TRBD1 or TRBD2 (5 bases each). The germline gives CDR1 MNHEY, CDR2 SVGAGI. The CDR3 covers 19 residues. V lost 0 bases and J lost 0, with 18 bases in between. The CDR3 region has the DNA TGTGCCAGCAGTTACTCGGATGGACTGGGGCGGAGCTCCTACAATGAGCAGTTCTTC. The encoded protein is CASSYSDGLGRSSYNEQFF.

The chain is built from TRBV6-2 or TRBV6-3 and TRBJ1-5, with D possibly TRBD1 on 6 matching bases. CDR1 is MNHEY, CDR2 SVGEGT, per germline. Trimming left V 6 bases short and J 1 base short, with 19 bases between. CDR3 length: 17 amino acids. Written as DNA, the CDR3 is TGTGCCAGCAGAACTCCTATGGGGGGCGAAAGCAATCAGCCCCAGCATTTT. Its protein product is CASRTPMGGESNQPQHF.

The chain has TRBV7-3 and TRBJ2-1; 16 positions agree with TRBD2. CDR1 is SGHTA, CDR2 FQGTGA, per germline. Trimming took 1 base from V and 7 from J; bases not matched to a gene: 1. The CDR3 extends over 16 amino acids. The CDR3: CASSLRGLAGGNEQFF. CDR3 bases: TGTGCCAGCAGCTTAAGGGGACTAGCGGGAGGGAATGAGCAGTTCTTC.

This clonotype was picked up a small number of times. In nucleotides, the CDR3 is TGCAGCGCATCGGGTGCCACCGGGGAGCTGTTTTTT. It is translated as CSASGATGELFF. The chain carries TRBV29-1 and TRBJ2-2; D unresolved. From germline, CDR1 is SQVTM and CDR2 ANQGSEA. This CDR3 has 12 residues. Trimming stripped 7 bases from V and 4 bases from J, with 10 bases between.

This clonotype was counted ten times or more. This chain connects TRBV5-1 to TRBJ2-2, with D uncertain. This CDR3 spans 13 amino acids. Trimming removed 5 bases from V and 9 bases from J, with 14 bases in between. Germline V gene lookup returns CDR1 SGHRS and CDR2 YFSETQ. CDR3 sequence reads: CASRYQQDRELFF. In nucleotides, the CDR3 is TGCGCCAGCAGATACCAGCAAGACCGGGAGCTGTTTTTT. Complete variable domain (other parts from reference TRBV5-1 and TRBJ2-2): KAGVTQTPRYLIKTRGQQVTLSCSPISGHRSVSWYQQTPGQGLQFLFEYFSETQRNKGNFPGRFSGRQFSNSRSEMNVSTLELGDSALYLCASRYQQDRELFFGEGSRLTVL.

This clonotype came up many times. The rearrangement links TRBV6-1 to TRBJ2-4; 9 nucleotides line up with TRBD2. Germline values: CDR1 MNHNS, CDR2 SASEGT. With V trimmed by 8 bases and J by 0 bases, 17 bases remained unmatched. This CDR3 has 19 residues. CDR3 sequence reads: CASSPSRLADLLAKNIQYF. The DNA of the CDR3 is TGTGCCAGCTCCCCATCCCGACTAGCGGATCTTTTAGCCAAAAACATTCAGTACTTC.

This rearrangement joins TRBV6-2 or TRBV6-3 to TRBJ2-1; D may be TRBD1 or TRBD2 (5 bases each). This CDR3 is built from 17 residues. CDR1 is MNHEY and CDR2 is SVGEGT in the germline V gene. V gave up 0 bases and J gave up 0 bases, with 12 bases separating them. CDR3 residues: CASSYSRGVSSYNEQFF. The CDR3, as DNA: TGTGCCAGCAGTTACTCGAGAGGGGTGAGCTCCTACAATGAGCAGTTCTTC.